A single sample is the source of the 17 T cell receptor beta chains below, sequenced in a study of vaccination and CD4 T cells after COVID-19. The antigens of these receptors remain unknown. Treatment reported: roughly 10-day PBMC culture with coronavirus spike peptide pools or control peptides (ViraFEST assay). The Oncomine TCR Beta short-read assay was applied to DNA of cultured CD4+ T cells. TCRdb passed the PCR reads through MiXCR, listing each CDR3 protein once. The sample lists about 14,000 distinct CDR3 sequences, 55% to 75% occurring once. Material for sequencing was CD4+ T cells from blood, cultured in vitro. The receptors were gathered from a human donor who had recovered from COVID-19.

The chain joins TRBV2 to TRBJ2-1; 7 bases align to TRBD1. The CDR3 contains 13 residues. V trimming: 3 bases; J trimming: 10 bases; junction bases outside the gene matches: 6. Looked up from germline, CDR1 is SNHLY and CDR2 is FYNNEI. As DNA, the CDR3 is TGTGCCAGCAGTGACTCACAACAGGGGGAGCAGTTCTTC. Translated: CASSDSQQGEQFF.

The chain uses TRBV27 and TRBJ2-2; no definite D call. The CDR3 spans 16 residues. Trimming shortened V by 5 bases and J by 3 bases, and 16 bases separated the two germline ends. The germline V gene has CDR1 MNHEY and CDR2 SMNVEV (reference sequence). CDR3 protein: CASSPGPSWDTGELFF. Here the CDR3 DNA reads TGTGCCAGCAGTCCCGGGCCGAGCTGGGACACCGGGGAGCTGTTTTTT.

J is TRBJ2-5 and V is TRBV11-2; 7 nucleotides align to TRBD1. Germline V gene data show CDR1 as SGHAT and CDR2 as FQNNGV. The trim removed 5 bases at V and 5 bases at J, leaving 5 bases unmatched. The CDR3 runs 13 residues. In nucleotides, the CDR3 is TGTGCCAGCAGCCCGGACAGGAGGGAGACCCAGTACTTC. Its translation: CASSPDRRETQYF.

The chain has TRBV20-1 and TRBJ1-3; D possibly corresponds to TRBD1 (5 bases). This CDR3 is 15 amino acids long. V lost 5 bases to trimming and J lost 1 base, with 15 bases between them. Germline CDR1 DFQATT, CDR2 SNEGSKA (reference sequence). CDR3 sequence (DNA): TGCAGTGCTCAGCGGGGCCCGGTGTCTGGAAACACCATATATTTT. Its protein is CSAQRGPVSGNTIYF.

V usage is TRBV5-1 and J usage is TRBJ1-1; the match to TRBD1 covers 8 bases. V gave up 1 base and J gave up 5 bases; unmatched junction bases: 7. The CDR3 consists of 15 residues. Per germline, CDR1 SGHRS and CDR2 YFSETQ. DNA for the CDR3: TGCGCCAGCAGCTTGCCCCAGGGGGCTGGGACTGAAGCTTTCTTT. Translation gives CASSLPQGAGTEAFF.

This chain joins TRBV10-3 and TRBJ1-1; no definite D call. This CDR3 contains 16 residues. The V and J ends lost 4 bases and 1 base respectively, with 16 bases between them. The germline V gene encodes CDR1 ENHRY and CDR2 SYGVKD. The DNA for the CDR3 is TGTGCCATCAGTGTTGATGTGGCAGGAGGGAACACTGAAGCTTTCTTT. Translating it yields CAISVDVAGGNTEAFF.

This clonotype came up once. The chain links TRBV12-5 to TRBJ1-2; 7 bases are a match to TRBD1. CDR3 length: 15 residues. From germline, CDR1 is LGHNT and CDR2 FRNRAP. V lost 0 bases and J lost 3; bases outside the gene matches: 4. As DNA, the CDR3 is TGTGCTAGTGGTTTGGTACTGGACAGGTACTATGGCTACACCTTC. This encodes CASGLVLDRYYGYTF.

The chain has TRBV3-1 and TRBJ1-5; D uncertain. The ends were cut back, 2 bases at V and 9 bases at J, with 17 bases in the middle. This CDR3 is 15 amino acids long. Germline V gives CDR1 LGHDT, CDR2 YNNKEL (reference sequence). The CDR3 loop reads CASSQSSGPGRPQHF. DNA of the CDR3: TGTGCCAGCAGCCAATCCTCTGGTCCAGGTCGGCCCCAGCATTTT.

V and J are TRBV10-1 and TRBJ1-1; D gene unclear. V gave up 5 bases and J gave up 1 base, with 14 bases separating them. The CDR3 is 15 amino acids. Germline V gene data show CDR1 as WNHNN and CDR2 as SYGVQD (reference sequence). In nucleotides, the CDR3 is TGCGCCAGCAGTCCCTCCGGGTCTAGGAACACTGAAGCTTTCTTT. Its protein product is CASSPSGSRNTEAFF.

The chain carries TRBV27 and TRBJ2-7; tentatively, D is TRBD1 or TRBD2 (5 bases each). CDR3 length equals 13 residues. V was trimmed by 4 bases and J by 3 bases, leaving 10 bases between them. Per germline, CDR1 MNHEY and CDR2 SMNVEV (reference sequence). The CDR3 bases are TGTGCCAGCAGTTGGGGGAATCGCTACGAGCAGTACTTC. This gives the protein CASSWGNRYEQYF.

This chain links TRBV7-9 with TRBJ1-5; D gene unclear. V was clipped by 4 bases and J by 5 bases, with 6 bases between them. CDR3 size: 12 residues. CDR1 is SEHNR and CDR2 is FQNEAQ in the germline V gene (reference sequence). Written as DNA, the CDR3 is TGTGCCAGCAGCTCTACAGATCAGCCCCAGCATTTT. Protein sequence: CASSSTDQPQHF. Supplemented by reference TRBV7-9 and TRBJ1-5, the full variable domain reads DTGVSQNPRHKITKRGQNVTFRCDPISEHNRLYWYRQTLGQGPEFLTYFQNEAQLEKSRLLSDRFSAERPKGSFSTLEIQRTEQGDSAMYLCASSSTDQPQHFGDGTRLSIL.

The J gene is TRBJ1-1, the V gene TRBV28; a possible D gene is TRBD1 (5 bases). Deletions cut 5 bases from V and 5 bases from J, with 9 bases between. The CDR3 spans 12 residues. Germline assignment: CDR1 MDHEN and CDR2 SYDVKM. This chain's CDR3 is CASSRDRTEAFF. CDR3 nucleotides: TGTGCCAGCAGTCGAGACAGAACTGAAGCTTTCTTT.

CDR3 nucleotide sequence: TGTGCCAGCAGTTACTCGGGACAGAGGGGCGACGAGCAGTACTTC. This sequence encodes CASSYSGQRGDEQYF. The chain uses TRBV6-5 and TRBJ2-7, with TRBD1 matching over 7 bases. The V gene end was trimmed by 0 bases and the J gene end by 5 bases; junction bases not matched to a gene: 7. This CDR3 is 15 amino acids long. Germline assignment: CDR1 MNHEY and CDR2 SVGAGI.

This clonotype was seen a few times. The CDR3 loop is CSARRGTVNTGELFF. DNA of the CDR3: TGCAGTGCTAGACGCGGGACGGTAAACACCGGGGAGCTGTTTTTT. The V call is TRBV20-1, the J call TRBJ2-2, with D possibly being TRBD2 (6 bases). The germline gives CDR1 DFQATT, CDR2 SNEGSKA (reference sequence). Trimming removed 2 bases at V and 2 bases at J, with 12 bases between. The CDR3 is 15 residues long.

V usage is TRBV6-5 and J usage is TRBJ1-2; D gene unclear. Germline V lookup: CDR1 MNHEY, CDR2 SVGAGI. The CDR3 totals 14 residues. Trimming removed 0 bases at V and 2 bases at J, with 7 bases between. CDR3 sequence: CASSYSEENYGYTF. In DNA, the CDR3 is TGTGCCAGCAGTTACTCGGAGGAGAACTATGGCTACACCTTC.

For the CDR3, the DNA is TGTGCCAGCAGAAGGGGGAACACCGGGGAGCTGTTTTTT. It encodes CASRRGNTGELFF. This chain connects TRBV7-8 to TRBJ2-2; D perhaps matches TRBD1 (5 bases). CDR1 is SGHVS, CDR2 FQNEAQ, per germline. V was pared by 6 bases and J by 1 base, with 6 bases between. The CDR3 runs 13 residues.

The chain combines TRBV7-9 with TRBJ1-2; 11 bases align to TRBD1. J lost 7 bases, V lost 4 bases, and 5 bases had no gene match. There are 14 residues in the CDR3. Per the germline V gene, CDR1 is SEHNR and CDR2 is FQNEAQ (reference sequence). Here the CDR3 reads CASSWTGGWGGYTF. Here the CDR3 DNA reads TGTGCCAGCAGCTGGACAGGGGGCTGGGGTGGCTACACCTTC. The whole variable domain, filled in from reference TRBV7-9 and TRBJ1-2, reads DTGVSQNPRHKITKRGQNVTFRCDPISEHNRLYWYRQTLGQGPEFLTYFQNEAQLEKSRLLSDRFSAERPKGSFSTLEIQRTEQGDSAMYLCASSWTGGWGGYTFGSGTRLTVV.